The 12 T cell receptor beta chains in this list originate from one sample, sequenced in a study of identical twins (TCRdb year 2016). Receptor amplification or capture employed 5' RACE. TCRdb names Illumina HiSeq 2000 as the instrument used. TCRdb reanalyzed the raw reads on its own, using fastp at Q25 for trimming and MiXCR for clone calling, and kept in-frame beta chains. Rows are combined by CDR3 protein, so each entry shows the most common genes and DNA. The sample table contains 400,000 to 550,000 distinct CDR3 sequences; only one count was recorded for about 20% of them. 0.91% of the sample comes from the top ten. The data were also submitted as part of a second study, on T cells expressing NK-cell markers.

The material sequenced was CD4+ T cells sorted from blood. The source is a woman in her late teens or twenties in good health.

The chain combines TRBV5-4 with TRBJ2-1, with 7 bases fitting TRBD2. The CDR3 has 12 residues. Looked up from germline, CDR1 is SGHNT and CDR2 is YYREEE (reference sequence). V lost 10 bases and J lost 7; bases outside the gene matches: 8. CDR3 residues: CALKYGGNEQFF. As DNA, the CDR3 is TGTGCCTTAAAGTACGGGGGGAATGAGCAGTTCTTC.

The chain couples TRBV7-9 to TRBJ1-6; D uncertain. The CDR3 contains 15 residues. Trimming cost V 5 bases and J 14 bases, with 22 bases left between them. Germline lookup yields CDR1 SEHNR and CDR2 FQNEAQ (reference sequence). This CDR3 is CASSPRTGSPVALHF. For the CDR3, the DNA is TGTGCCAGCAGCCCTCGGACTGGCTCCCCGGTGGCCCTCCACTTT.

The chain links TRBV12-3 or TRBV12-4 to TRBJ2-1, with TRBD2 matching 7 bases. The CDR3 covers 16 residues. V lost 6 bases to trimming and J lost 2 bases; unmatched junction nucleotides: 10. CDR3: CASSSRTRSTYNEQFF. The CDR3 nucleotides are TGTGCCAGCAGCAGCCGGACTAGGAGTACCTACAATGAGCAGTTCTTC.

This chain links TRBV27 with TRBJ1-4; D gene unclear. The CDR3 spans 15 residues. Trimming took off 1 base at V and 6 bases at J, with 12 bases between the two ends. The germline gives CDR1 MNHEY, CDR2 SMNVEV (reference sequence). CDR3 amino acids: CASSLYSKRDEKLFF. The CDR3 DNA sequence: TGTGCCAGCAGTTTATATTCCAAGCGAGATGAAAAACTGTTTTTT.

The chain combines TRBV6-2 or TRBV6-3 with TRBJ1-1; D is perhaps TRBD1 (5 bases). V was pared by 2 bases and J by 6 bases, with 13 bases between. CDR1 and CDR2 (germline): MNHEY, SVGEGT. The length of the CDR3 is 14 residues. CDR3 sequence (DNA): TGTGCCAGCAGTTACCTCAGGGTCTACGCTGAAGCTTTCTTT. This translates into CASSYLRVYAEAFF.

The chain carries TRBV20-1 and TRBJ1-4; D is unresolved. Germline CDR1 and CDR2: DFQATT and SNEGSKA (reference sequence). V shed 3 bases and J shed 0 bases, with 5 bases lying between them. This CDR3 is 13 amino acids long. CDR3: CSASGATNEKLFF. The CDR3 DNA reads TGCAGTGCTAGTGGGGCAACTAATGAAAAACTGTTTTTT.

The chain employs TRBV7-9 and TRBJ1-6, with TRBD1 identical over 9 bases. Germline V gives CDR1 SEHNR, CDR2 FQNEAQ (reference sequence). After removal of 8 bases from V and 9 bases from J, the junction contained 8 bases not matched to a gene. The CDR3 runs 14 residues. CDR3 coding DNA: TGTGCCAGCGGCGAACAGGGGGCAATTTCACCCCTCCACTTT. Protein product: CASGEQGAISPLHF.

There are a few counts of this clonotype. CDR3 amino acids: CASSSSGFSYNEQFF. The CDR3 DNA follows: TGCGCCAGCAGCTCCAGCGGGTTCTCCTACAATGAGCAGTTCTTC. The chain uses TRBV5-1 and TRBJ2-1; the D gene is possibly TRBD2 (6 bases). V was pared by 3 bases and J by 0 bases, with 10 bases between. Germline V gene sequence: CDR1 SGHRS, CDR2 YFSETQ. The CDR3 is made up of 15 amino acids.

The chain carries TRBV6-5 and TRBJ2-1; D might be TRBD1 (6 bases). V was shortened by 0 bases and J by 0 bases, with 9 bases between the two germline ends. The CDR3 is made up of 16 amino acids. Germline loops: CDR1 MNHEY, CDR2 SVGAGI. The CDR3 bases are TGTGCCAGCAGTTACTCGGGGGCTGGCTCCTACAATGAGCAGTTCTTC. This translates into CASSYSGAGSYNEQFF.

The J gene is TRBJ2-1, the V gene TRBV11-3, with 7 bases that match TRBD2. The trim removed 1 base at V and 8 bases at J, leaving 5 bases unmatched. CDR1 and CDR2 from the germline V gene are SGHNT and YENEEA. The CDR3 extends over 14 amino acids. Written as DNA, the CDR3 is TGTGCCAGCAGCTTAGGGCGGGAGAACGATGAGCAGTTCTTC. This translates into CASSLGRENDEQFF.

This clonotype was counted only a few times. This chain connects TRBV20-1 to TRBJ2-3; 7 bases fit TRBD2. The length of the CDR3 is 17 residues. Germline lookup yields CDR1 DFQATT and CDR2 SNEGSKA (reference sequence). Trimming at V came to 0 bases and at J to 6 bases, leaving 15 bases not matched to a gene. CDR3 sequence reads: CSAREGSGAYTLDTQYF. The DNA for the CDR3 is TGCAGTGCTAGAGAAGGGAGCGGGGCCTACACTCTGGATACGCAGTATTTT.

This clonotype was detected a few times. The chain joins TRBV9 to TRBJ2-5; 8 positions agree with TRBD2. Germline trimming cut 0 bases from V and 4 bases from J; bases unmatched to any gene: 8. The germline V gene has CDR1 SGDLS and CDR2 YYNGEE. The CDR3 runs to 16 residues. The CDR3 reads CASSVDSSGFGETQYF. The CDR3 DNA sequence: TGTGCCAGCAGCGTAGACTCTAGCGGGTTTGGAGAGACCCAGTACTTC.